This TCR beta chain was documented in a study of spatial heterogeneity in lung cancer. Overall study context: Sequenced follow-up PBMC samples came a median of about two years after resection, where available. Alpha-chain sequences were consistently detected less often than beta-chain sequences.

As for time point: blood at routine non-recurrence follow-up after resection. Looked up from germline, CDR1 is SGHAT and CDR2 is FQNNGV. The CDR3 is made up of 18 amino acids. With 1 base removed from V and 0 bases from J, the gap between germline ends came to 16 bases. This clonotype appeared many times. TCRdb independently ran MiXCR on the 5' RACE reads; one entry per CDR3 protein. The sample holds 40,000 or so distinct CDR3 sequences, under 12% seen once. The clonotype comes from a female donor with early-stage non-small cell lung cancer. The source was PBMCs, collected at follow-up. This chain uses TRBV11-2 with TRBJ2-1, with D perhaps matching TRBD1 or TRBD2 (5 bases each). The CDR3 nucleotides are TGTGCCAGCAGCTTAGGAACCTCGGGACCGCTCTCCTACAATGAGCAGTTCTTC. Amino acids: CASSLGTSGPLSYNEQFF.